The 7 T cell receptor beta chains reported below all come from one sample, sequenced in a study of glioma-infiltrating T cells after dendritic cell vaccination. Time point: after dendritic cell vaccination, including at tumor progression/relapse. Profiling relied on immunoSEQ multiplex PCR, and the TCRdb table lists in-frame clones only, not all of them. The repertoire holds roughly 60,000 clones, with 86% as singletons. The sequencing here drew on blood, taken after dendritic cell vaccination. These receptors were obtained from a human donor with glioblastoma.

The chain combines TRBV9 with TRBJ2-6, with TRBD1 matching over 7 bases. The CDR3 is 18 residues long. The V gene's germline CDR1 is SGDLS and CDR2 YYNGEE. The V segment lost 3 bases and the J segment 3 bases; nucleotides outside the gene matches: 12. The CDR3 is CASSAGQALGLGANVLTF. DNA of the CDR3: TGTGCCAGCAGCGCAGGACAGGCCCTGGGGCTTGGGGCCAACGTCCTGACTTTC.

The V and J genes are TRBV11-2 and TRBJ1-5, with 7 bases fitting TRBD1. CDR1 is SGHAT, CDR2 FQNNGV, per germline. The CDR3 totals 17 residues. J gave up 4 bases and V 5 bases, and 14 bases lay outside the gene matches. The DNA for the CDR3 is TGTGCCAGCAGCGTTAGGGACAGAGGGCTTTTAAATCAGCCCCAGCATTTT. Its translation is CASSVRDRGLLNQPQHF.

This chain uses TRBV18 with TRBJ1-2; 7 positions match TRBD1. J gave up 3 bases and V 6 bases, and 4 bases lay outside the gene matches. Germline V gives CDR1 KGHSH, CDR2 LQKENI. This CDR3 has 13 amino acids. The CDR3 reads CASSPGQDYGYTF. As DNA, the CDR3 is TGTGCCAGCTCGCCCGGACAGGACTATGGCTACACCTTC. Using reference TRBV18 and TRBJ1-2 for the parts outside the CDR3, the full variable domain is NAGVMQNPRHLVRRRGQEARLRCSPMKGHSHVYWYRQLPEEGLKFMVYLQKENIIDESGMPKERFSAEFPKEGPSILRIQQVVRGDSAAYFCASSPGQDYGYTFGSGTRLTVV.

The gene calls are TRBV11-3 and TRBJ2-7, with 8 bases aligning to TRBD1. The CDR3 sequence is 15 residues long. J lost 2 bases, V lost 5 bases, and 8 bases had no gene match. The V gene's germline CDR1 is SGHNT and CDR2 YENEEA. As DNA, the CDR3 is TGTGCCAGCAGCCCAACCGGGACAGGAGCCTACGAGCAGTACTTC. Protein: CASSPTGTGAYEQYF.

The chain joins TRBV27 to TRBJ2-1; D gene unclear. Germline lookup yields CDR1 MNHEY and CDR2 SMNVEV (reference sequence). Trimming removed 7 bases from V and 9 bases from J, with 16 bases in between. The CDR3 length is 13 residues. CDR3 nucleotide sequence: TGTGCCAGCAAATCTACTGCCAATCGTGAGCAGTTCTTC. Its translation is CASKSTANREQFF.

The V gene is TRBV5-1, the J gene TRBJ2-1, with D possibly matching TRBD2 (6 bases). V was pared by 4 bases and J by 5 bases, with 10 bases between. Germline loops: CDR1 SGHRS, CDR2 YFSETQ. The CDR3 totals 13 residues. CDR3 loop: CASSQGLDNEQFF. Written as DNA, the CDR3 is TGCGCCAGCAGCCAGGGACTGGACAATGAGCAGTTCTTC.

J is TRBJ2-3 and V is TRBV7-6; possible D gene TRBD2, 6 bases. V was pared by 2 bases and J by 0 bases, with 9 bases between. The CDR3 contains 15 residues. The germline gives CDR1 SGHVS, CDR2 FNYEAQ. The CDR3, as DNA: TGTGCCAGCAGCTTATCCGGGAGTAGCACAGATACGCAGTATTTT. Amino acid sequence: CASSLSGSSTDTQYF.